Below, 23 T cell receptor beta chains from the same sample are listed, as sequenced in a study of T-cell reconstitution after alpha-beta-depleted transplantation in children. A library of TCRbeta sequences, prepared with unique molecular identifiers, was generated. One entry per CDR3 protein, called by TCRdb with MiXCR from the PCR reads. The sample lists approximately 82,000 distinct CDR3 sequences; 15% were seen once. The sequences come from PBMCs, mostly from graft donor cells, collected 180 days after TCRalphabeta/CD19-depleted stem cell transplant. These receptors were taken from a male patient under 10 years old who had a stem cell transplant for acute lymphoblastic leukemia, so the T cells may come from the graft donor.

V usage is TRBV5-1 and J usage is TRBJ2-7, with 8 nucleotides matching TRBD1. This CDR3 region has 14 residues. The germline CDR1 and CDR2 sequences are SGHRS and YFSETQ. V dropped 5 bases and J dropped 3; count of bases not matched to a gene: 7. The CDR3 reads CASRPGQGVYEQYF. DNA of the CDR3: TGCGCCAGCAGACCCGGACAGGGAGTCTACGAGCAGTACTTC.

This clonotype appeared many times. The chain recombines TRBV12-3 or TRBV12-4 with TRBJ1-2; 10 nucleotides match TRBD1. Trimming removed 4 bases from V and 6 bases from J; junction bases left unmatched: 2. The CDR3 runs to 13 residues. CDR3: CASSSDRGHGYTF. In DNA, the CDR3 is TGTGCCAGCAGTTCCGACAGGGGGCATGGCTACACCTTC.

This rearrangement joins TRBV7-9 to TRBJ1-1, with D tentatively TRBD1 (6 bases). CDR3 length equals 16 residues. CDR1 is SEHNR, CDR2 FQNEAQ, per germline (reference sequence). The V end lost 1 base, the J end lost 1 base, and 13 bases lay between the germline ends. CDR3 loop: CASSLDRDMRNTEAFF. Here the CDR3 DNA reads TGTGCCAGCAGCTTAGACCGGGACATGAGGAACACTGAAGCTTTCTTT.

The chain carries TRBV11-2 and TRBJ2-1; maybe TRBD1 (8 bases). The germline V gene encodes CDR1 SGHAT and CDR2 FQNNGV. The CDR3 is 21 residues long. V gave up 8 bases and J gave up 7 bases, with 39 bases separating them. DNA for the CDR3: TGTGCCAGCTCCCGCCCTGTAGCAAGTCGGTCCGTACAGGGGGAGGGAAATGAGCAGTTCTTC. It specifies CASSRPVASRSVQGEGNEQFF.

Written as DNA, the CDR3 is TGTGCCAGCAGCTTAGGATATAACAGGAGCCAAGGGGCCAAAAACATTCAGTACTTC. Its translation is CASSLGYNRSQGAKNIQYF. This chain uses TRBV11-2 with TRBJ2-4, with D maybe TRBD1 (5 bases). Germline V gene data show CDR1 as SGHAT and CDR2 as FQNNGV. Trimming removed 1 base at V and 1 base at J, with 20 bases between. There are 19 residues in the CDR3.

This clonotype has a handful of counts. The chain employs TRBV5-4 and TRBJ2-3; 11 bases match TRBD2. Germline V gene lookup returns CDR1 SGHNT and CDR2 YYREEE (reference sequence). Germline trimming cut 3 bases from V and 3 bases from J; bases unmatched to any gene: 9. The CDR3 length is 17 residues. The CDR3 bases are TGTGCCAGCAGCTGGGGGACTAGCGGTTCGGATACAGATACGCAGTATTTT. Translating gives CASSWGTSGSDTDTQYF.

This clonotype was seen more than once but under ten times. The chain uses TRBV6-2 or TRBV6-3 and TRBJ2-7; perhaps TRBD1 as D (6 bases). This CDR3 comprises 16 residues. The ends were cut back, 6 bases at V and 0 bases at J, with 18 bases in the middle. Germline CDR1 reads MNHEY; CDR2 reads SVGEGT. The DNA for the CDR3 is TGTGCCAGCAGCTACGTTGACAGGATAATCTCCTACGAGCAGTACTTC. The encoded protein is CASSYVDRIISYEQYF.

This clonotype appeared many times. This sequence joins TRBV3-1 and TRBJ2-3; D gene unclear. V was cut by 1 base and J by 3 bases, with 5 bases left in between. The length of the CDR3 is 13 residues. The V gene's germline CDR1 is LGHDT and CDR2 YNNKEL (reference sequence). In DNA, the CDR3 is TGTGCCAGCAGCCAAGGTGGGACAGATACGCAGTATTTT. Its translation is CASSQGGTDTQYF.

This clonotype has at least ten counts. The V gene is TRBV20-1, the J gene TRBJ2-1, with D tentatively TRBD2 (5 bases). The CDR3 has 14 residues. The V end lost 2 bases, the J end lost 2 bases, and 10 bases lay between the germline ends. Germline CDR1 reads DFQATT; CDR2 reads SNEGSKA (reference sequence). CDR3 sequence: CSARREYPYNEQFF. In nucleotides, the CDR3 is TGCAGTGCTAGAAGGGAGTACCCCTACAATGAGCAGTTCTTC.

This clonotype appeared a few times. The CDR3 coding sequence is TGCAGTGCTCCATCGACTAGGGGTAGCTCCTACGAGCAGTACTTC. Translation gives CSAPSTRGSSYEQYF. This chain links TRBV20-1 with TRBJ2-7; weak D call: TRBD2 (6 bases). Trimming cost V 5 bases and J 0 bases, with 17 bases left between them. Germline lookup yields CDR1 DFQATT and CDR2 SNEGSKA (reference sequence). The CDR3 consists of 15 residues.

There are a few counts of this clonotype. V gene TRBV20-1 combines with J gene TRBJ2-3, with 14 positions matching TRBD2. With 0 bases clipped from V and 4 bases from J, the junction kept 6 bases outside the gene matches. Germline CDR1 is DFQATT and CDR2 is SNEGSKA (reference sequence). The CDR3 covers 17 residues. The CDR3 protein is CSAREGGLAGASDTQYF. The CDR3 bases are TGCAGTGCTAGAGAGGGGGGACTAGCGGGGGCTTCAGATACGCAGTATTTT.

This clonotype has only a few counts. The chain links TRBV20-1 to TRBJ2-7, with D unclear. Trimming shortened V by 1 base and J by 2 bases, and 6 bases separated the two germline ends. CDR1 is DFQATT, CDR2 SNEGSKA, per germline (reference sequence). The CDR3 covers 12 residues. The CDR3 protein is CSARASPYEQYF. CDR3 coding DNA: TGCAGTGCTAGAGCATCACCCTACGAGCAGTACTTC.

This chain joins TRBV20-1 and TRBJ1-2, with TRBD1 matching over 8 bases. Looked up from germline, CDR1 is DFQATT and CDR2 is SNEGSKA (reference sequence). The CDR3 has 15 residues. J gave up 11 bases and V 2 bases, and 16 bases lay outside the gene matches. Written as DNA, the CDR3 is TGCAGTGCTAGAAAGGATGGACAGGGTTTCACTGAATACACCTTC. Translation gives CSARKDGQGFTEYTF.

The chain couples TRBV2 to TRBJ1-5; maybe TRBD1 (6 bases). The V end lost 1 base, the J end lost 7 bases, and 11 bases lay between the germline ends. The CDR3 totals 14 residues. The V gene's germline CDR1 is SNHLY and CDR2 FYNNEI. The CDR3 DNA reads TGTGCCAGCAGTGAAGAGGGAGGGGGGCAGCCCCAGCATTTT. Translating it yields CASSEEGGGQPQHF.

J is TRBJ2-7 and V is TRBV4-1, with 9 nucleotides matching TRBD1. Germline V gives CDR1 MGHRA, CDR2 YSYEKL. The trim removed 3 bases at V and 2 bases at J, leaving 2 bases unmatched. This CDR3 has 14 residues. CDR3 loop: CASSHGTGTYEQYF. CDR3 in DNA: TGCGCCAGCAGCCACGGGACAGGGACCTACGAGCAGTACTTC.

At least ten counts were recorded for this clonotype. V gene TRBV6-5 combines with J gene TRBJ2-7; 8 nucleotides match TRBD2. V gave up 2 bases and J gave up 0 bases; unmatched junction bases: 6. The CDR3 consists of 16 residues. The germline gives CDR1 MNHEY, CDR2 SVGAGI. The CDR3 bases are TGTGCCAGCAGTTACGGTGGGGCGGGGGGCTCCTACGAGCAGTACTTC. Amino acid sequence: CASSYGGAGGSYEQYF.

Of note for this clonotype: No conserved phenylalanine or tryptophan ends this CDR3, so it is likely a read error. The gene calls are TRBV20-1 and TRBJ2-3; D remains unclear. The CDR3 has 14 amino acids. V was trimmed by 7 bases and J by 7 bases, leaving 21 bases between them. The germline V gene encodes CDR1 DFQATT and CDR2 SNEGSKA (reference sequence). The CDR3 region has the DNA TGCAGTGTCCTGACGCCACGGATTGAAAATACGCAGTATTCT. Translating it yields CSVLTPRIENTQYS.

The chain is built from TRBV20-1 and TRBJ2-3; no firm D call. Between the trimmed V and J ends, which lost 3 bases and 5 bases, there was a span of 21 bases. The CDR3 consists of 16 residues. Germline V lookup: CDR1 DFQATT, CDR2 SNEGSKA (reference sequence). The CDR3 DNA is TGCAGTGCTAGCCGGTTTGCATTACCCCCAGGAGATACGCAGTATTTT. Protein sequence: CSASRFALPPGDTQYF.

In this sample, this clonotype is medium-sized. V and J are TRBV5-1 and TRBJ2-1, with 8 bases that match TRBD2. This CDR3 spans 13 amino acids. The germline gives CDR1 SGHRS, CDR2 YFSETQ. The V segment lost 7 bases and the J segment 6 bases; nucleotides outside the gene matches: 6. The CDR3 DNA is TGCGCCAGCGGACTAGCCTTCGTCAATGAGCAGTTCTTC. Translating it yields CASGLAFVNEQFF.

In its sample, this clonotype was seen a few times. The V and J genes are TRBV5-1 and TRBJ2-5, with D possibly being TRBD2 (6 bases). With 0 bases removed from V and 0 bases from J, the gap between germline ends came to 12 bases. Germline V lookup: CDR1 SGHRS, CDR2 YFSETQ. This CDR3 contains 16 residues. The CDR3 DNA reads TGCGCCAGCAGCTTGGATGTGGGGGGTAACCAAGAGACCCAGTACTTC. This translates into CASSLDVGGNQETQYF.

Only a few counts were recorded for this clonotype. The chain carries TRBV3-1 and TRBJ2-7; D is unresolved. The CDR3 has 11 amino acids. In germline, CDR1 is LGHDT, CDR2 YNNKEL (reference sequence). With 5 bases removed from V and 3 bases from J, the gap between germline ends came to 5 bases. The CDR3 DNA is TGTGCCAGCAGCACTCACTACGAGCAGTACTTC. This codes for CASSTHYEQYF.

The CDR3 is CASSPRRLSYEQYF. The CDR3 coding sequence is TGTGCCAGCAGTCCGCGGCGGCTCTCCTACGAGCAGTACTTC. The rearrangement joins TRBV12-3 or TRBV12-4 to TRBJ2-7; D unresolved. Trimming took 5 bases from V and 0 from J, leaving 11 bases between them. This CDR3 has 14 residues.

In this sample, this clonotype turned up a few times. The chain carries TRBV9 and TRBJ2-7, with 9 bases aligning to TRBD1. Germline V lookup: CDR1 SGDLS, CDR2 YYNGEE. J lost 4 bases, V lost 4 bases, and 9 bases had no gene match. The CDR3 length is 15 residues. Here the CDR3 DNA reads TGTGCCAGCAGCATAGGACAGGGGACCTTGTACGAGCAGTACTTC. This translates into CASSIGQGTLYEQYF.